This T cell receptor (beta chain) was sequenced during a study of T cells after yellow fever vaccination. The study, taken as a whole, reports: Booster samples showed a return of most primary-vaccination clones (approximately 96% CD4, approximately 90% CD8).

Trimming removed 6 bases from V and 4 bases from J, with 10 bases in between. This CDR3 spans 13 amino acids. TCRdb fed the 5' RACE reads into MiXCR, producing one record per CDR3 protein. Among some 600,000 distinct CDR3 sequences listed, 17% were seen once. This clonotype turned up a few times. The antigen remains unidentified. The input for sequencing was PBMCs, taken 5 to 6 days after the first yellow fever vaccination. This receptor was obtained from a young man who received the YFV17D yellow fever vaccine. This chain connects TRBV12-3 or TRBV12-4 to TRBJ2-4; TRBD1 might be the D (5 bases). The CDR3 protein is CASSAGWKNIQYF. DNA of the CDR3: TGTGCCAGCAGCGCAGGGTGGAAAAACATTCAGTACTTC.